One and the same sample provided the 20 T cell receptor beta chains below, sequenced in a study of blood T cell repertoires in COVID-19. Profiled with immunoSEQ multiplex PCR; TCRdb holds only in-frame clones, not every one. The sample includes approximately 170,000 clones, about 80% of them seen just once. Sequenced sample: peripheral blood. The receptors come from a man aged 65 to 85 with active or convalescent COVID-19.

The V and J genes are TRBV5-4 and TRBJ1-2, with 9 bases aligning to TRBD1. After removal of 0 bases from V and 7 bases from J, the junction contained 7 bases not matched to a gene. Germline CDR1 is SGHNT and CDR2 is YYREEE (reference sequence). There are 15 residues in the CDR3. CDR3 sequence (DNA): TGTGCCAGCAGCTTGGCTCCCGGGACAGGGTTTGGCTACACCTTC. Residues: CASSLAPGTGFGYTF.

The J gene is TRBJ2-3, the V gene TRBV9; a possible D gene is TRBD2 (6 bases). V lost 4 bases, J lost 2 bases, and 11 bases lay in between. The CDR3 covers 14 residues. Germline V CDR1 and CDR2: SGDLS, YYNGEE. In DNA, the CDR3 is TGTGCCAGCAGCTCCTTAGCGGACACAGATACGCAGTATTTT. Translated: CASSSLADTDTQYF.

This clone was recorded only once. This rearrangement joins TRBV4-3 to TRBJ2-1; 10 bases agree with TRBD2. This CDR3 contains 17 residues. Germline V lookup: CDR1 LGHNA, CDR2 YSLEER. V gave up 0 bases and J gave up 3 bases; unmatched junction bases: 5. CDR3 in DNA: TGCGCCAGCAGCCAAGATCGTGCTAGCGGGAGCTACAATGAGCAGTTCTTC. It specifies CASSQDRASGSYNEQFF.

This chain connects TRBV6-5 to TRBJ2-7; 8 bases match TRBD1. The CDR3 runs 15 residues. Germline V gene lookup returns CDR1 MNHEY and CDR2 SVGAGI. J lost 5 bases, V lost 0 bases, and 6 bases had no gene match. As DNA, the CDR3 is TGTGCCAGCAGTTACTCGACAGGGGCTCAGAACGAGCAGTACTTC. Protein product: CASSYSTGAQNEQYF.

This rearrangement joins TRBV3-1 (or the pseudogene TRBV3-2) to TRBJ1-2, with D tentatively TRBD1 (5 bases). This CDR3 spans 13 amino acids. The V end was cut by 4 bases, the J end by 8 bases, with 14 bases between. Germline CDR1 LGHDT, CDR2 YNNKEL (reference sequence). DNA of the CDR3: TGTGCCAGCAGCCCTACCGGACAAGGCGGCTACACCTTC. It encodes CASSPTGQGGYTF.

The chain carries TRBV4-1 and TRBJ2-5; TRBD2 is a possible D gene (6 bases). The germline V gene has CDR1 MGHRA and CDR2 YSYEKL. With 1 base removed from V and 5 bases from J, the gap between germline ends came to 20 bases. The CDR3 is made up of 17 amino acids. The CDR3 spells CASSQALRGTSWETQYF. In nucleotides, the CDR3 is TGCGCCAGCAGCCAAGCTCTTCGGGGGACCTCCTGGGAGACCCAGTACTTC.

The chain recombines TRBV2 with TRBJ1-5; TRBD1 matches at 7 bases. The CDR3 contains 14 residues. CDR1 SNHLY and CDR2 FYNNEI come from the germline V gene. J lost 7 bases, V lost 7 bases, and 10 bases had no gene match. The CDR3 region is CASTTGQLTQPQHF. CDR3 sequence (DNA): TGTGCCAGCACCACGGGACAGTTGACGCAGCCCCAGCATTTT.

The gene calls are TRBV6-5 and TRBJ2-5, with TRBD2 as a possible D gene (5 bases). The CDR3 sequence is 13 residues long. V lost 5 bases, J lost 4 bases, and 11 bases lay in between. CDR1 MNHEY and CDR2 SVGAGI come from the germline V gene. The CDR3 nucleotides are TGTGCCAGCAGTAGGGCCGGGGTAGAGACCCAGTACTTC. It specifies CASSRAGVETQYF.

The gene calls are TRBV7-3 and TRBJ1-1; TRBD1 is a possible D gene (6 bases). CDR3 length: 14 residues. CDR1 and CDR2 (germline): SGHTA, FQGTGA. V lost 3 bases to trimming and J lost 5 bases, with 13 bases between them. The CDR3 sequence is CASSFQGRGTEAFF. The CDR3 nucleotides are TGTGCCAGCAGCTTTCAGGGGCGTGGGACTGAAGCTTTCTTT. Using reference TRBV7-3 and TRBJ1-1 for the parts outside the CDR3, the full variable domain is GAGVSQTPSNKVTEKGKYVELRCDPISGHTALYWYRQSLGQGPEFLIYFQGTGAADDSGLPNDRFFAVRPEGSVSTLKIQRTERGDSAVYLCASSFQGRGTEAFFGQGTRLTVV.

The gene calls are TRBV6-5 and TRBJ1-2, with D hard to call. V was clipped by 5 bases and J by 5 bases, with 9 bases between them. Germline CDR1 is MNHEY and CDR2 is SVGAGI. The CDR3 is 12 amino acids. CDR3 sequence: CASSLSGYGYTF. CDR3 nucleotides: TGTGCCAGCAGTCTCTCGGGGTATGGCTACACCTTC.

This chain connects TRBV7-2 to TRBJ2-5; 10 bases line up with TRBD1. With 1 base clipped from V and 2 bases from J, the junction kept 1 base outside the gene matches. CDR1 is SGHTA and CDR2 is FQGNSA in the germline V gene. This CDR3 contains 15 residues. CDR3 residues: CASSLGTGGQETQYF. Written as DNA, the CDR3 is TGTGCCAGCAGCTTAGGGACAGGGGGGCAAGAGACCCAGTACTTC.

The CDR3 region has the DNA TGTGCCAGCAGCTTGGGACAGGGGACTGAAGCTTTCTTT. Amino acid sequence: CASSLGQGTEAFF. The chain uses TRBV7-3 and TRBJ1-1, with 10 positions matching TRBD1. There are 13 residues in the CDR3. CDR1 and CDR2 (germline): SGHTA, FQGTGA. The V and J ends lost 3 bases and 5 bases, in that order; junction bases with no gene match: 0.

The CDR3 protein is CASSLVSGYTEAFF. The CDR3 region has the DNA TGTGCCAGCAGCTTAGTTTCAGGCTACACTGAAGCTTTCTTT. The chain carries TRBV7-2 and TRBJ1-1, with D hard to call. The V end was cut by 1 base, the J end by 3 bases, with 9 bases between. This CDR3 is 14 amino acids long. Germline CDR1 reads SGHTA; CDR2 reads FQGNSA.

Only one count was recorded for this clone. The V and J genes are TRBV28 and TRBJ2-5; 11 nucleotides align to TRBD2. CDR3 length: 15 residues. V dropped 8 bases and J dropped 3; count of bases not matched to a gene: 8. The germline CDR1 and CDR2 sequences are MDHEN and SYDVKM. CDR3 sequence: CASRNQGLAEETQYF. CDR3 in DNA: TGTGCCAGCCGCAACCAGGGACTAGCGGAAGAGACCCAGTACTTC. Full variable domain (outside the CDR3, taken from reference TRBV28 and TRBJ2-5): DVKVTQSSRYLVKRTGEKVFLECVQDMDHENMFWYRQDPGLGLRLIYFSYDVKMKEKGDIPEGYSVSREKKERFSLILESASTNQTSMYLCASRNQGLAEETQYFGPGTRLLVL.

This chain joins TRBV27 and TRBJ1-3; TRBD1 matches 7 bases. Germline values: CDR1 MNHEY, CDR2 SMNVEV (reference sequence). This CDR3 contains 13 residues. With V trimmed by 8 bases and J by 1 base, 2 bases remained unmatched. The DNA of the CDR3 is TGTGCCAGCCGCAGGGGGTCTGGAAACACCATATATTTT. Translation gives CASRRGSGNTIYF.

This chain connects TRBV27 to TRBJ2-1, with 11 nucleotides matching TRBD2. Germline V gene data show CDR1 as MNHEY and CDR2 as SMNVEV (reference sequence). This CDR3 has 18 residues. The V gene end was trimmed by 0 bases and the J gene end by 1 base; junction bases not matched to a gene: 5. For the CDR3, the DNA is TGTGCCAGCAGTTTATCTGGACTAGCGGGTTTATCCTACAATGAGCAGTTCTTC. It yields the protein CASSLSGLAGLSYNEQFF.

This clone was seen a handful of times. The gene calls are TRBV6-2 or TRBV6-3 and TRBJ2-5, with 8 bases that match TRBD2. After removal of 2 bases from V and 6 bases from J, the junction contained 11 bases not matched to a gene. Germline CDR1 and CDR2: MNHEY and SVGEGT. The CDR3 runs 16 residues. The CDR3 coding sequence is TGTGCCAGCAGTTACGCAGGGACTAGATTATATCAGACCCAGTACTTC. It specifies CASSYAGTRLYQTQYF.

This clone has only one observation. The gene calls are TRBV19 and TRBJ1-1; TRBD1 aligns across 10 bases. Germline V gives CDR1 LNHDA, CDR2 SQIVND (reference sequence). CDR3 length: 14 amino acids. V lost 3 bases to trimming and J lost 6 bases; unmatched junction nucleotides: 4. The DNA of the CDR3 is TGTGCCAGTAGTATCGGACAGGGGGTACCTGAAGCTTTCTTT. This codes for CASSIGQGVPEAFF.

The V gene is TRBV7-9, the J gene TRBJ2-7, with 7 nucleotides matching TRBD2. This CDR3 contains 14 residues. Trimming at V came to 3 bases and at J to 2 bases, leaving 4 bases not matched to a gene. The V gene's germline CDR1 is SEHNR and CDR2 FQNEAQ (reference sequence). This CDR3 is CASSFTGGTYEQYF. The CDR3 DNA sequence: TGTGCCAGCAGCTTCACGGGGGGAACCTACGAGCAGTACTTC.

This chain links TRBV19 with TRBJ1-2; 9 nucleotides line up with TRBD1. The trim removed 3 bases at V and 6 bases at J, leaving 5 bases unmatched. The CDR3 is 14 residues long. Looked up from germline, CDR1 is LNHDA and CDR2 is SQIVND (reference sequence). CDR3 sequence (DNA): TGTGCCAGTAGTATCCGCGGACAGGGGAATGGCTACACCTTC. The encoded protein is CASSIRGQGNGYTF. Variable domain in full (rest from reference TRBV19 and TRBJ1-2): DGGITQSPKYLFRKEGQNVTLSCEQNLNHDAMYWYRQDPGQGLRLIYYSQIVNDFQKGDIAEGYSVSREKKESFPLTVTSAQKNPTAFYLCASSIRGQGNGYTFGSGTRLTVV.